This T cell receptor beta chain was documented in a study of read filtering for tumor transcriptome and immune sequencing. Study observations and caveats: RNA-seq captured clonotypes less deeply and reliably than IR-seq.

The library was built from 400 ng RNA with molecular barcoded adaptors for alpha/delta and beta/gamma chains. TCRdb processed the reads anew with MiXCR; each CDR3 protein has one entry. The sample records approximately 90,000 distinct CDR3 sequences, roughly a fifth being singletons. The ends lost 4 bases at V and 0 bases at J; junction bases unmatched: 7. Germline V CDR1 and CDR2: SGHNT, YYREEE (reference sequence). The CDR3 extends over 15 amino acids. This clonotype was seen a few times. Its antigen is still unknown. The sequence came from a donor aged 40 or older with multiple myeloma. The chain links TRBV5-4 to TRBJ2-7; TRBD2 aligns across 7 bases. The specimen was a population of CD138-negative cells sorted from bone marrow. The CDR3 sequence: CASSPRGGVSYEQYF. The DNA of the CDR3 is TGTGCCAGCAGCCCTCGGGGAGGGGTCTCCTACGAGCAGTACTTC.